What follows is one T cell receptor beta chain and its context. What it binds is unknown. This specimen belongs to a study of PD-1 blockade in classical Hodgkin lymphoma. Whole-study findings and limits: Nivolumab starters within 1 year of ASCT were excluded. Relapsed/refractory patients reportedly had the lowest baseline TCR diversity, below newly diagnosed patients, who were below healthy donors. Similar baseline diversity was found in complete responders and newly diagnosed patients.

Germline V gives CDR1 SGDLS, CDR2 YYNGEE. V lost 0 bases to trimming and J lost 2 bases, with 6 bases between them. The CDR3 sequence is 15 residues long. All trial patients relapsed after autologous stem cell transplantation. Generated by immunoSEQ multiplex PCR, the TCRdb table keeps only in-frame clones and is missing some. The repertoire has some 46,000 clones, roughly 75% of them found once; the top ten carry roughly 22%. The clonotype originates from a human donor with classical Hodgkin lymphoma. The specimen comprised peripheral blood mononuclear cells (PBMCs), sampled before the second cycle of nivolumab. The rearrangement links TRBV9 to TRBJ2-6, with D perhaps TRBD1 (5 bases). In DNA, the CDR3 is TGTGCCAGCAGCGTAGGGACAACTGGGGCCAACGTCCTGACTTTC. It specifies CASSVGTTGANVLTF.